This T cell receptor (beta chain) was documented in a study of cytomegalovirus exposure and HLA in healthy donors. Study-wide context: Most donors, 70% to 85% of roughly 400 genotyped, fell in the Caucasian-associated ancestry cluster. Study-wide points: Further analysis was carried out later, and it showed several of the most significant clusters appearing linked to common viral pathogens. The study put under 200 TCR beta chains on its list as cytomegalovirus-associated.

Researchers ran the PCR with 60 Vbeta and 13 Jbeta primers. Sequenced by immunoSEQ multiplex PCR; TCRdb stores in-frame clones only, minus some. This sample has 300,000 or so clones, with 84% found just once. About this clone: Its cognate antigen is unknown.

The origin of this receptor is a woman in her thirties or forties in good health and CMV-seropositive. The sequenced sample was PBMCs.

Here the CDR3 DNA reads TGTGCCAGCAGTTTGGTAGCGGAGTTCTACAATGAGCAGTTCTTC. Its protein is CASSLVAEFYNEQFF. This chain links TRBV27 with TRBJ2-1; TRBD2 is a possible D gene (6 bases). Germline CDR1 MNHEY, CDR2 SMNVEV (reference sequence). CDR3 length equals 15 residues. V dropped 3 bases and J dropped 3 bases, with 12 bases sitting between them.